This entry describes one TCR beta chain. Assay: immunoSEQ multiplex PCR; the TCRdb copy retains only in-frame clones and omits some. The sample carries some 86,000 clones, 70% to 90% recorded once. The CDR3 is 15 amino acids. Germline V lookup: CDR1 SGHRS, CDR2 YFSETQ. The V end was cut by 4 bases, the J end by 1 base, with 14 bases between. The entry originates in a study of OX40 agonist ivuxolimab in advanced cancers. This sequence joins TRBV5-1 and TRBJ2-5, with D possibly being TRBD1 (6 bases). The receptor was isolated from an adult with an advanced solid tumor such as melanoma, head and neck, liver or kidney cancer. Here the sequenced sample was CD4+ or CD8+ T cells sorted from blood, taken in a trial of the OX40 agonist ivuxolimab. CDR3 sequence: CASSLNGQRQETQYF. In nucleotides, the CDR3 is TGCGCCAGCAGCCTCAACGGACAGCGCCAAGAGACCCAGTACTTC.